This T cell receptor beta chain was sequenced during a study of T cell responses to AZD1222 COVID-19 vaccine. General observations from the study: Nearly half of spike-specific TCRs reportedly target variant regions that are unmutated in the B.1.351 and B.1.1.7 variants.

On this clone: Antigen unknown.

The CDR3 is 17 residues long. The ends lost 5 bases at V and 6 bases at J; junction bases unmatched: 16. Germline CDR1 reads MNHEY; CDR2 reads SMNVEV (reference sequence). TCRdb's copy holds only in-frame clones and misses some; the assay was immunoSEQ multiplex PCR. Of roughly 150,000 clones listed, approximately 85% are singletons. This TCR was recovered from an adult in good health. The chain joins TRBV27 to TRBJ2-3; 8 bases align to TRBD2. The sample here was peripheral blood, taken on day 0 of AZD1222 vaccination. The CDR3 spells CASSRQPGGAFGDTQYF. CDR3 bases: TGTGCCAGCAGTCGACAGCCCGGGGGGGCCTTTGGGGATACGCAGTATTTT.